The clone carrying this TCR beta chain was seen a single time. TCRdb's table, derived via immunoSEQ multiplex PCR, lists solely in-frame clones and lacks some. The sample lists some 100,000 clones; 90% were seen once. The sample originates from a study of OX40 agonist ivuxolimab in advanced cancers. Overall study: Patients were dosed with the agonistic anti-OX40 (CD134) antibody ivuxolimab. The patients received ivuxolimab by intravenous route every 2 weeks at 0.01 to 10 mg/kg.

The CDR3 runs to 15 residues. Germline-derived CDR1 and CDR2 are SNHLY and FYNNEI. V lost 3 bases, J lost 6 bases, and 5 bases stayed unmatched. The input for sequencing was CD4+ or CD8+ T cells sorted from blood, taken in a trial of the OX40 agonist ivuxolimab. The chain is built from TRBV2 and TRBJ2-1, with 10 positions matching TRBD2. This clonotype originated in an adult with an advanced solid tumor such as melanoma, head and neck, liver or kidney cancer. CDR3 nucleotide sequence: TGTGCCAGCAGTGAGGGACTAGCGAGAAGCAATGAGCAGTTCTTC. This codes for CASSEGLARSNEQFF.